This paragraph covers one T cell receptor (beta chain) sequence. Germline V gene lookup returns CDR1 SGHTA and CDR2 FQGNSA. J lost 5 bases, V lost 6 bases, and 11 bases had no gene match. The CDR3 has 17 amino acids. The entry originates in a study of blood T cell repertoires in COVID-19. In the study overall: Sources were T cells, B-cell-depleted T cells, or PBMCs; the material itself was cDNA or gDNA.

Measured with immunoSEQ multiplex PCR; TCRdb has only the in-frame clones, and not every one. The table records around 62,000 clones, around nine tenths of them present only once. This TCR was recovered from a woman aged 40 to 50 who had recovered from COVID-19. Material for sequencing was PBMCs or T cells enriched from blood (not recorded which). This sequence joins TRBV7-2 and TRBJ2-2; the match to TRBD1 covers 11 bases. The chain's CDR3 is CASSLNWDRGSTGELFF. The CDR3 nucleotides are TGTGCCAGCAGTCTCAACTGGGACAGGGGGAGTACCGGGGAGCTGTTTTTT.